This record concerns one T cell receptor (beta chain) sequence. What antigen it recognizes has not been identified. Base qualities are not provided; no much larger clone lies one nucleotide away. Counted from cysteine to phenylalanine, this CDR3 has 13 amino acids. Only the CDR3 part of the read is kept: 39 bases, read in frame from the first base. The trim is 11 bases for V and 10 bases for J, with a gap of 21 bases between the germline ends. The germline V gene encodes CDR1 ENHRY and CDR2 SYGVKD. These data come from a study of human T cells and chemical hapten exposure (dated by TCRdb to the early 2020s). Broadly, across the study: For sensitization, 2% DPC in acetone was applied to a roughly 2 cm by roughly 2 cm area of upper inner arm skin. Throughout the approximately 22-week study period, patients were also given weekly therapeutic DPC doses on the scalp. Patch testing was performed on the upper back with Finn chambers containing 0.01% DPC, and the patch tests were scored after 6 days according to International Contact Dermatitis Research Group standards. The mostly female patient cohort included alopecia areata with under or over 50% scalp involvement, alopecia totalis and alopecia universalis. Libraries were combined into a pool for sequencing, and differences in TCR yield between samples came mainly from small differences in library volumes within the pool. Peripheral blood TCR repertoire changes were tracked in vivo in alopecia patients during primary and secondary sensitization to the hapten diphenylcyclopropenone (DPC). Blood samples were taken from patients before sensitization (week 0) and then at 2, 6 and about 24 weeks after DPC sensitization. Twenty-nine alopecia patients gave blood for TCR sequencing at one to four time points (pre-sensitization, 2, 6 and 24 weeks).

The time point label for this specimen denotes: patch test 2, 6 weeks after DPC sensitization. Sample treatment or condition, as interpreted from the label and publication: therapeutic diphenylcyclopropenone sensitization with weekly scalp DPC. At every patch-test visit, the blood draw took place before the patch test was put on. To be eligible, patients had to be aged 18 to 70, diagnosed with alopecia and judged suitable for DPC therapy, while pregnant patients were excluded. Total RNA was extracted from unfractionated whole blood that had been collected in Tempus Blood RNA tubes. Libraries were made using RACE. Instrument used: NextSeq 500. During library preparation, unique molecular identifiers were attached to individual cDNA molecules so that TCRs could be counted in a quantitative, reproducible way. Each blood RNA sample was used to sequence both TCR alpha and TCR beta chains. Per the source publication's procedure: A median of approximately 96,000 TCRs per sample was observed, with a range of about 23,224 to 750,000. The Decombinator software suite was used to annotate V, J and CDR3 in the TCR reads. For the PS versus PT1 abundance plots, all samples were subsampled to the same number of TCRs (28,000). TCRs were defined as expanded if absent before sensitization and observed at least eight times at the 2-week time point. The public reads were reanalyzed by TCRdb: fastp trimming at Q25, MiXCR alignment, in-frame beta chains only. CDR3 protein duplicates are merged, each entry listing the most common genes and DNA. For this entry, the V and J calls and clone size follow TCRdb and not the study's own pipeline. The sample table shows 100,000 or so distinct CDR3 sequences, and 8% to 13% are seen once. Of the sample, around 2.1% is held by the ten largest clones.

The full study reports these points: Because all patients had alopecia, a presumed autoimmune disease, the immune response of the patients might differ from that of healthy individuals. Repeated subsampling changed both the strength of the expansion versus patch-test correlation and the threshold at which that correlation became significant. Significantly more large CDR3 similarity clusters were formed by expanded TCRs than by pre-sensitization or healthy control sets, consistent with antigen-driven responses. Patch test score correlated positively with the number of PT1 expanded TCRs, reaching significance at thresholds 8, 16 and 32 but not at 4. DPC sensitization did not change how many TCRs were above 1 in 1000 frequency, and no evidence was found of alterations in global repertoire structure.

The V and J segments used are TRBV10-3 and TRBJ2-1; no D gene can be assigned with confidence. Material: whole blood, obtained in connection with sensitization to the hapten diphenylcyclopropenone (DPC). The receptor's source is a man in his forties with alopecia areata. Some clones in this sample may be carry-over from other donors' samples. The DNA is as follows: TGTGCCTCCCAGGCCACCCCGTCCGGGGAGCAGTTCTTC. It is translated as CASQATPSGEQFF.